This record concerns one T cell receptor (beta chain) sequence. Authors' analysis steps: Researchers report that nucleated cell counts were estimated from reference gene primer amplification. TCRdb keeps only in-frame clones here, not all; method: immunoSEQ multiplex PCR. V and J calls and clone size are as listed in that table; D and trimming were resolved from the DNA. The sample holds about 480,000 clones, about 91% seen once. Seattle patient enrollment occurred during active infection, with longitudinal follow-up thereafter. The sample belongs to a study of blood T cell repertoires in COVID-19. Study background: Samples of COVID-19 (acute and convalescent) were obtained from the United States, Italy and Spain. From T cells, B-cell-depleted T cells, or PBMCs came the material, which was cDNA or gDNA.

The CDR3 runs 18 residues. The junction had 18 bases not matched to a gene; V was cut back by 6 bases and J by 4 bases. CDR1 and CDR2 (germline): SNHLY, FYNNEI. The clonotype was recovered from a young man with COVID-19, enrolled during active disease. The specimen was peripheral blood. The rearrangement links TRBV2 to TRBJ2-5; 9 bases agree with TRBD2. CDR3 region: CASSLVASGVSSGETQYF. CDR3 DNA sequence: TGTGCCAGCAGCTTAGTCGCTAGCGGGGTTAGTTCGGGAGAGACCCAGTACTTC.